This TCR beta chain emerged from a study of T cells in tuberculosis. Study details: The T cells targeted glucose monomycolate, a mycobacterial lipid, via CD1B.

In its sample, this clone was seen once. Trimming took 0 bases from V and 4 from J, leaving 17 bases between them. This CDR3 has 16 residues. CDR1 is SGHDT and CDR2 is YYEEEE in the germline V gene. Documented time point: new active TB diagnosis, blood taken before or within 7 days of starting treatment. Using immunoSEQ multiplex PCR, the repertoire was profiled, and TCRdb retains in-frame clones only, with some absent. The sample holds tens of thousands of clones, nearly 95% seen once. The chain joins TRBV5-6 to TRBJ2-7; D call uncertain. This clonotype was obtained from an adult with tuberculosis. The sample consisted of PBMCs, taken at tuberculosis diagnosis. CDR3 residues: CASSLGKLLLQYEQYF. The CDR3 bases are TGTGCCAGCAGCTTGGGAAAACTGTTATTGCAATACGAGCAGTACTTC.